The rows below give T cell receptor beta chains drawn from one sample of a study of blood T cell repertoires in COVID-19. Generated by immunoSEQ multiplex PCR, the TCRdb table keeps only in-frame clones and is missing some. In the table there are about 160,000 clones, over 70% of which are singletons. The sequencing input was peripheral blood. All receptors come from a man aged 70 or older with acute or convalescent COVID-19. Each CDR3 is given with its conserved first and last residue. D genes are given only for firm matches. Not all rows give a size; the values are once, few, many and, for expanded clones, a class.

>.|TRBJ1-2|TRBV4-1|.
TGCGCCAGCAGCCAAGTCATCCAGGGGTTAGCTAACTATGGCTACACCTTC
CASSQVIQGLANYGYTF
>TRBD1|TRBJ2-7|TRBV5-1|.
TGCGCCAGCAGCTTGACCTGGGACAGGGGGCAATACGAGCAGTACTTC
CASSLTWDRGQYEQYF
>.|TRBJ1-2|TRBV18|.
TGTGCCAGCTCACCTACAGGAGAAAACTATGGCTACACCTTC
CASSPTGENYGYTF
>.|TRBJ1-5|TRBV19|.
TGTGCCAGTAGTATTTCGGGGAAAAGCAATCAGCCCCAGCATTTT
CASSISGKSNQPQHF
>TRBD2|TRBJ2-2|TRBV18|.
TGTGCCAGCTCACCGCAGGGACTAGCCACCGGGGAGCTGTTTTTT
CASSPQGLATGELFF
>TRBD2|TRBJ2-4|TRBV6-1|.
TGTGCCAGCAGTGAAGCTTCGGGACTAGCGGGAGGGCCCCAAAACATTCAGTACTTC
CASSEASGLAGGPQNIQYF
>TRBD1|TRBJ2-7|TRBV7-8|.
TGTGCCAGCAGCTTAGGCGCAGGGGGCTACGAGCAGTACTTC
CASSLGAGGYEQYF
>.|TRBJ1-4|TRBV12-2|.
TGTGCAAGTCGCTTGGACAGGGGTACAGCTAATGAAAAACTGTTTTTT
CASRLDRGTANEKLFF
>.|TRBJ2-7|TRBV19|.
TGTGCCAGTGCCCTACGGGGCAGGGGAGACGAGCAGTACTTC
CASALRGRGDEQYF
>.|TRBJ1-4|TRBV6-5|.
TGTGCCAGCCGGTCCGGGGGGACGGCTAATGAAAAACTGTTTTTT
CASRSGGTANEKLFF
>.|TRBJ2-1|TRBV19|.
TGTGCCAGTAGTATCCAGGGGAGCAAGTACAATGAGCAGTTCTTC
CASSIQGSKYNEQFF
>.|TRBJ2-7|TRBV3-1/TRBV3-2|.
TGTGCCAGCAGCCAAAATCCGGGGACCTACGAGCAGTACTTC
CASSQNPGTYEQYF
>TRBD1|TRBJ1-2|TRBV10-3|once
TGTGCCATCAGTGAGGTAGACAGGGCGAACTATGGCTACACCTTC
CAISEVDRANYGYTF
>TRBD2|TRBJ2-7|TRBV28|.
TGTGCCAGCAGTGGACTAGCGGGTACTTCCTACGAGCAGTACTTC
CASSGLAGTSYEQYF
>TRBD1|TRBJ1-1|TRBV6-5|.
TGTGCCAGCAGTAGACAGGGTGCGAACACTGAAGCTTTCTTT
CASSRQGANTEAFF
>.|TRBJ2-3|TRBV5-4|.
TGTGCCAGCAGCCCGGGACTTTCAGGCACAGATACGCAGTATTTT
CASSPGLSGTDTQYF
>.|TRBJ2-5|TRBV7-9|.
TGTGCCAGCAGCTTAGAGATCGGGAAAGCGACCCAGTACTTC
CASSLEIGKATQYF
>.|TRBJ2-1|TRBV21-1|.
TGTGCCAGCATCACCGGGACTAGCGGATCTACACCGGATGAGCAGTTCTTC
CASITGTSGSTPDEQFF
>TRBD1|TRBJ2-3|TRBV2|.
TGTGCCAGCGGCGACAGGGGGCCAGATACGCAGTATTTT
CASGDRGPDTQYF
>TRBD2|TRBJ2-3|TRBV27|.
TGTGCCAGCAGTAAATCTAGCGGTAGCACAGATACGCAGTATTTT
CASSKSSGSTDTQYF
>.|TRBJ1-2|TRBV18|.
TGTGCCAGCTCTGACATTATGGAAGCTTTCTTC
CASSDIMEAFF
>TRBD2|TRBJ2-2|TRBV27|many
TGTGCCAGCAGTTTAAGAATAGCGGGAGGGCACGCCGGGGAGCTGTTTTTT
CASSLRIAGGHAGELFF
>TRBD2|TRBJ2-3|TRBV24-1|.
TGTGCCACCTCCGGGGGGGGCCTAACAGATACGCAGTATTTT
CATSGGGLTDTQYF
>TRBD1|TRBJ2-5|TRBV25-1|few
TGTGCCAGCGGAGGGACAGGGGCTGGGGAGACCCAGTACTTC
CASGGTGAGETQYF
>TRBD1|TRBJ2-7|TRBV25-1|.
TGTGCCAGCAGCCCCCCGGGACAGGGGGCCTACGAGCAGTACTTC
CASSPPGQGAYEQYF
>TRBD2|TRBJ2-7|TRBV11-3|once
TGTGCCAGCAGCTCCGGGACTACCTCTCGCGAGCAGTACTTC
CASSSGTTSREQYF
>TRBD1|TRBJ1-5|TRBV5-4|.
TGTGCCAGCAGCTCGGACAGGGGGCAGCCCCAGCATTTT
CASSSDRGQPQHF
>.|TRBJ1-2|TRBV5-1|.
TGCGCCAGCAGCTTGGAACGGGTCTATGGCTACACCTTC
CASSLERVYGYTF
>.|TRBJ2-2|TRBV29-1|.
TGCAGCGTTGCGGGGGCGGGGGCTACCGGGGAGCTGTTTTTT
CSVAGAGATGELFF
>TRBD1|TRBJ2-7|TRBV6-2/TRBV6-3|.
TGTGCCAGCAGTTACCGACGGACAGGGGAGCTATCCGAGCAGTACTTC
CASSYRRTGELSEQYF
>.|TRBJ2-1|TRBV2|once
TGTGCCAGCAGTGACCGCCGGTACAATGAGCAGTTCTTC
CASSDRRYNEQFF
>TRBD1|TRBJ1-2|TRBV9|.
TGTGCCAGCAGCATTCGGGACAGGGAGGTCTATGGCTACACCTTC
CASSIRDREVYGYTF
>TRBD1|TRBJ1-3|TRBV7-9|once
TGTGCCAGCAGCCCCTATAGCGGACTGACAGGGGCCGGAAACACCATATATTTT
CASSPYSGLTGAGNTIYF
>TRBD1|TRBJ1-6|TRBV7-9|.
TGTGCCAGCAGCGAACAGGGGATGAATTCACCCCTCCACTTT
CASSEQGMNSPLHF
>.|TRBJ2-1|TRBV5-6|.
TGTGCCAGCAGCTTATGGGTAAGCGATGAGCAGTTCTTC
CASSLWVSDEQFF
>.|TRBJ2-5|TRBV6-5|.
TGTGCCAGCAGTCCTCTAGCGTCGAAGACCCAGTACTTC
CASSPLASKTQYF
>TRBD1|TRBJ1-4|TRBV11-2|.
TGTGCCAGCAGCCCTAGACAGGGCGCGTTTGAAAAACTGTTTTTT
CASSPRQGAFEKLFF
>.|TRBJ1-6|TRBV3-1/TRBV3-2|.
TGTGCCAGCAGCCAAGGACGGGGTTCACCCCTCCACTTT
CASSQGRGSPLHF
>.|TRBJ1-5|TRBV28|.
TGTGCCAGCAGCCCGGGAGGGTACAATCAGCCCCAGCATTTT
CASSPGGYNQPQHF
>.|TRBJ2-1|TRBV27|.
TGTGCCAGCAGTTTACCCAGGGGGCGCCTAGCGGACAATGAGCAGTTCTTC
CASSLPRGRLADNEQFF
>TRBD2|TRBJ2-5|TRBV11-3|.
TGTGCCAGCAGCTTAGGGCTGGGACTAGCGGGGGGACAAGAGACCCAGTACTTC
CASSLGLGLAGGQETQYF
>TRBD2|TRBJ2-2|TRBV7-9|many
TGTGCCAGCAGCCCCCGTTTAGCGGGCGGGGAGCTGTTTTTT
CASSPRLAGGELFF
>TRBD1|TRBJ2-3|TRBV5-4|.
TGTGCCAGCAGCTTGGGGGACAGCCATTTGACAGATACGCAGTATTTT
CASSLGDSHLTDTQYF
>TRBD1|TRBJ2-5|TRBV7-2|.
TGTGCCAGCAGCGAGGCCAGGGGGCGAGAGACCCAGTACTTC
CASSEARGRETQYF
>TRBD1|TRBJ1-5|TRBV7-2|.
TGTGCCAGCAGCTTAGCTTTAGGGGGCCTCAATCAGCCCCAGCATTTT
CASSLALGGLNQPQHF
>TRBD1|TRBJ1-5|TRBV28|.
TGTGCCAGCAGGCAGACAGGGGTAGTGAGCAATCAGCCCCAGCATTTT
CASRQTGVVSNQPQHF
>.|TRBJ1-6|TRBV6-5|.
TGTGCCAGCAGTTACTCAGGGGTTAATTCACCCCTCCACTTT
CASSYSGVNSPLHF
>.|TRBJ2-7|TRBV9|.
TGTGCCAGCAGCGTAGGGGGAGGGGACAGGTCCGACGAGCAGTACTTC
CASSVGGGDRSDEQYF
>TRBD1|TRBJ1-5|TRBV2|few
TGTGCCAGCAGTGGGGGACAGGGCACAACTAGCAATCAGCCCCAGCATTTT
CASSGGQGTTSNQPQHF
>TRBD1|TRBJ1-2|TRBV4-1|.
TGCGCCAGCAGCCAAATTGCCACAGGGGCAATCTATGGCTACACCTTC
CASSQIATGAIYGYTF